This T cell receptor beta chain was sequenced for a study of Ad26.COV2.S vaccination and SARS-CoV-2 variants. TCRdb's copy holds only in-frame clones and misses some; the assay was immunoSEQ multiplex PCR. The table has roughly 350,000 clones, 75% to 90% seen once. The germline gives CDR1 SGDLS, CDR2 YYNGEE. V was trimmed by 0 bases and J by 0 bases, leaving 5 bases between them. This CDR3 spans 14 amino acids. Regarding treatment: roughly 19 received Ad26.COV2.S at low or high dose, single or two shots; 5 received placebo; per-sample allocation not given. At day 63 after the first vaccine or placebo injection, samples were drawn.

The sample here was peripheral blood, taken in a trial of Ad26.COV2.S vaccine versus placebo. The chain carries TRBV9 and TRBJ2-3; unclear D gene. This sequence was found in a person aged 18-60 years who received the Ad26.COV2.S COVID-19 vaccine or a placebo. The CDR3 reads CASSVAGSTDTQYF. CDR3 bases: TGTGCCAGCAGCGTAGCTGGTAGCACAGATACGCAGTATTTT.